The 28 T cell receptor beta chains below all came from one sample that was sequenced in a study of blood T cell repertoires in COVID-19 (dated by TCRdb to the early 2020s). The library was built by means of the immunoSEQ multiplex PCR assay. TCRdb took over this immuneACCESS table, retaining in-frame rearrangements with V and J assigned. Such tables are incomplete; in checked studies, under half of the missing clones stem from an unresolved V gene, and the remainder is unexplained. For this sample there are tens of thousands of clones; 70% to 90% appear just once. The leading ten clones occupy about a fifth of the sample. The specimen sequenced was peripheral blood. The receptor set was obtained from a woman of 80 years or more in a cohort sampled during active or convalescent COVID-19.

The rearrangement uses TRBV24-1 and TRBJ1-2, with TRBD1 matching over 7 bases. With V trimmed by 4 bases and J by 8 bases, 12 bases remained unmatched. This CDR3 is built from 15 residues. The V gene's germline CDR1 is KGHDR and CDR2 SFDVKD. CDR3 residues: CATSDPGTVRTGYTF. The CDR3 DNA sequence: TGTGCCACCAGTGACCCTGGGACAGTGAGGACGGGCTACACCTTC.

V gene TRBV5-4 combines with J gene TRBJ1-2; 10 bases are shared with TRBD1. The germline V gene encodes CDR1 SGHNT and CDR2 YYREEE (reference sequence). J was trimmed by 2 bases and V by 3 bases; bases with no gene match: 7. This CDR3 has 16 residues. For the CDR3, the DNA is TGTGCCAGCAGCTCGCGGCCGGGACAGGGGAACTATGGCTACACCTTC. The encoded protein is CASSSRPGQGNYGYTF. Filled out from reference TRBV5-4 and TRBJ1-2, the complete variable domain reads ETGVTQSPTHLIKTRGQQVTLRCSSQSGHNTVSWYQQALGQGPQFIFQYYREEENGRGNFPPRFSGLQFPNYSSELNVNALELDDSALYLCASSSRPGQGNYGYTFGSGTRLTVV.

This chain uses TRBV28 with TRBJ2-2; 7 positions match TRBD2. The trim removed 2 bases at V and 3 bases at J, leaving 9 bases unmatched. This CDR3 contains 17 residues. CDR1 and CDR2 from the germline V gene are MDHEN and SYDVKM. CDR3 sequence reads: CASSLRRTSDYTGELFF. The CDR3 DNA sequence: TGTGCCAGCAGTTTACGGCGCACTAGCGACTACACCGGGGAGCTGTTTTTT.

V is TRBV19 and J is TRBJ2-5; 7 bases map to TRBD2. CDR3 length: 15 residues. Germline assignment: CDR1 LNHDA and CDR2 SQIVND (reference sequence). V was pared by 3 bases and J by 3 bases, with 7 bases of the junction left unmatched. The chain's CDR3 is CASSIAGREEETQYF. In DNA form, the CDR3 reads TGTGCCAGTAGTATCGCGGGACGGGAGGAAGAGACCCAGTACTTC.

This clone was observed once. The chain employs TRBV5-1 and TRBJ1-1; no reliable D call. The CDR3 is 14 amino acids. Germline V gives CDR1 SGHRS, CDR2 YFSETQ. With 1 base removed from V and 1 base from J, the gap between germline ends came to 8 bases. CDR3 coding DNA: TGCGCCAGCAGCTTGCCAGCGACGAACACTGAAGCTTTCTTT. Protein product: CASSLPATNTEAFF. Supplemented by reference TRBV5-1 and TRBJ1-1, the full variable domain reads KAGVTQTPRYLIKTRGQQVTLSCSPISGHRSVSWYQQTPGQGLQFLFEYFSETQRNKGNFPGRFSGRQFSNSRSEMNVSTLELGDSALYLCASSLPATNTEAFFGQGTRLTVV.

The chain uses TRBV3-1 (or the pseudogene TRBV3-2) and TRBJ1-2, with 8 nucleotides matching TRBD1. CDR1 is LGHDT, CDR2 YNNKEL, per germline (reference sequence). The CDR3 extends over 14 amino acids. J gave up 5 bases and V 3 bases, and 5 bases lay outside the gene matches. The CDR3 protein is CASSQYRTGYGYTF. For the CDR3, the DNA is TGTGCCAGCAGCCAGTATAGGACAGGGTATGGCTACACCTTC.

The V and J genes are TRBV28 and TRBJ1-1; D not resolved. The germline gives CDR1 MDHEN, CDR2 SYDVKM. This CDR3 has 12 residues. The V end was cut by 3 bases, the J end by 6 bases, with 8 bases between. CDR3 protein: CASSFSQAEAFF. The CDR3 nucleotides are TGTGCCAGCAGTTTTAGCCAAGCTGAAGCTTTCTTT.

The V call is TRBV28, the J call TRBJ1-2; tentatively, D is TRBD1 (5 bases). The germline CDR1 and CDR2 sequences are MDHEN and SYDVKM. Trimming removed 6 bases at V and 8 bases at J, with 13 bases between. This CDR3 is built from 12 residues. The CDR3 is CASRTGMFGYTF. The CDR3 DNA sequence: TGTGCCAGCAGAACAGGAATGTTCGGCTACACCTTC.

This rearrangement joins TRBV2 to TRBJ1-2, with TRBD1 as a possible D gene (5 bases). Germline loops: CDR1 SNHLY, CDR2 FYNNEI. Between the trimmed V and J ends, which lost 4 bases and 4 bases, there was a span of 10 bases. The CDR3 runs to 13 residues. The CDR3 region is CASSGGLRYGYTF. In nucleotides, the CDR3 is TGTGCCAGCAGTGGGGGACTCCGCTATGGCTACACCTTC. Complete variable domain (other parts from reference TRBV2 and TRBJ1-2): EPEVTQTPSHQVTQMGQEVILRCVPISNHLYFYWYRQILGQKVEFLVSFYNNEISEKSEIFDDQFSVERPDGSNFTLKIRSTKLEDSAMYFCASSGGLRYGYTFGSGTRLTVV.

This clone was found once. The rearrangement joins TRBV7-3 to TRBJ1-1; D is uncertain. Germline-derived CDR1 and CDR2 are SGHTA and FQGTGA. The CDR3 totals 13 residues. V lost 1 base and J 2 bases, leaving 5 bases between the germline ends. CDR3 nucleotide sequence: TGTGCCAGCAGCTTAAACACAAACACTGAAGCTTTCTTT. Protein sequence: CASSLNTNTEAFF.

V gene TRBV24-1 combines with J gene TRBJ2-2; the D gene is possibly TRBD2 (5 bases). This CDR3 has 14 amino acids. CDR1 is KGHDR and CDR2 is SFDVKD in the germline V gene. V was clipped by 9 bases and J by 2 bases, with 12 bases between them. The CDR3, as DNA: TGTGCCACCGGAACGGGAATTAACACCGGGGAGCTGTTTTTT. Protein: CATGTGINTGELFF.

This chain joins TRBV6-1 and TRBJ2-7; TRBD2 matches 14 bases. Germline CDR1 MNHNS, CDR2 SASEGT. The CDR3 spans 19 residues. With V trimmed by 3 bases and J by 4 bases, 14 bases remained unmatched. The CDR3 nucleotides are TGTGCCAGCAGTGAGCGGGACAGGGGGGGACTAGCGGGAGAGTACGAGCAGTACTTC. Amino acid sequence: CASSERDRGGLAGEYEQYF.

The rearrangement links TRBV5-1 to TRBJ2-3; 7 nucleotides match TRBD2. Per the germline V gene, CDR1 is SGHRS and CDR2 is YFSETQ. Trimming removed 1 base from V and 6 bases from J; junction bases left unmatched: 8. The CDR3 runs 15 residues. This CDR3 is CASSLLSSGADTQYF. The CDR3 DNA reads TGCGCCAGCAGCTTGTTATCGAGCGGGGCCGATACGCAGTATTTT.

This clone is a singleton in its sample. CDR3 residues: CASSQGVARGLVPSLLYEQYV. As DNA, the CDR3 is TGCGCCAGCAGCCAAGGGGTGGCCAGGGGGCTAGTCCCTTCCCTCCTCTACGAGCAGTACGTC. This rearrangement joins TRBV4-1 to TRBJ2-7, with TRBD1 matching 8 bases. The trim removed 1 base at V and 3 bases at J, leaving 23 bases unmatched. This CDR3 contains 21 residues. The germline gives CDR1 MGHRA, CDR2 YSYEKL.

The rearrangement links TRBV6-5 to TRBJ2-3; 9 bases line up with TRBD2. Germline V lookup: CDR1 MNHEY, CDR2 SVGAGI. With V trimmed by 6 bases and J by 1 base, 2 bases remained unmatched. The CDR3 is 14 residues long. DNA for the CDR3: TGTGCCAGCAGCAGACTAGCGGGCACAGATACGCAGTATTTT. Translation gives CASSRLAGTDTQYF.

This clone was counted a few times. The J gene is TRBJ1-3, the V gene TRBV6-5; 7 bases map to TRBD1. J was trimmed by 0 bases and V by 5 bases; bases with no gene match: 4. The CDR3 loop spans 15 amino acids. Germline V gene data show CDR1 as MNHEY and CDR2 as SVGAGI. The CDR3 region has the DNA TGTGCCAGCAGTCCGCAGGGGGGCTCTGGAAACACCATATATTTT. This codes for CASSPQGGSGNTIYF.

The chain uses TRBV6-5 and TRBJ1-4; D is undetermined. V was shortened by 0 bases and J by 1 base, with 6 bases between the two germline ends. Germline CDR1 and CDR2: MNHEY and SVGAGI. This CDR3 has 15 residues. In DNA form, the CDR3 reads TGTGCCAGCAGTTACTCGCCGGTAACTAATGAAAAACTGTTTTTT. Amino acids: CASSYSPVTNEKLFF.

J is TRBJ2-3 and V is TRBV4-1; perhaps TRBD2 as D (6 bases). Trimming left V 3 bases short and J 5 bases short, with 12 bases between. Germline V gene lookup returns CDR1 MGHRA and CDR2 YSYEKL. This CDR3 region has 14 residues. The chain's CDR3 is CASSQDYLGDTQYF. In DNA form, the CDR3 reads TGCGCCAGCAGCCAGGACTACCTTGGAGATACGCAGTATTTT.

This clone is a singleton in its sample. The chain carries TRBV19 and TRBJ1-1; no reliable D call. Germline values: CDR1 LNHDA, CDR2 SQIVND (reference sequence). The CDR3 spans 13 residues. V was trimmed by 6 bases and J by 1 base, leaving 9 bases between them. CDR3 bases: TGTGCCAGTAGCCAGGTGGAGAACACTGAAGCTTTCTTT. Its translation: CASSQVENTEAFF.

The chain combines TRBV6-5 with TRBJ2-1; possibly TRBD2 for D (5 bases). Trimming cost V 8 bases and J 3 bases, with 17 bases left between them. CDR1 is MNHEY, CDR2 SVGAGI, per germline. The CDR3 runs 15 residues. The CDR3 protein is CASGRSAGSYNEQFF. Here the CDR3 DNA reads TGTGCCAGCGGAAGGTCCGCTGGGAGCTACAATGAGCAGTTCTTC.

The rearrangement links TRBV11-2 to TRBJ1-1; tentative D call: TRBD1 (5 bases). Germline V gene lookup returns CDR1 SGHAT and CDR2 FQNNGV. The V end was cut by 6 bases, the J end by 4 bases, with 18 bases between. The CDR3 is 15 residues long. This CDR3 is CASRTPYRGTTEAFF. The DNA of the CDR3 is TGTGCCAGCAGGACCCCTTACCGGGGGACCACTGAAGCTTTCTTT.

As DNA, the CDR3 is TGCAGCGTTGAAGATCTTGGACAGGGCTACGAGCAGTACTTC. It specifies CSVEDLGQGYEQYF. The chain links TRBV29-1 to TRBJ2-7, with 8 bases matching TRBD1. J was trimmed by 3 bases and V by 0 bases; bases with no gene match: 4. The CDR3 is 14 residues long. CDR1 is SQVTM and CDR2 is ANQGSEA in the germline V gene.

The chain is built from TRBV29-1 and TRBJ1-6; TRBD1 agrees at 8 bases. The V gene end was trimmed by 5 bases and the J gene end by 9 bases; junction bases not matched to a gene: 9. The CDR3 loop spans 14 amino acids. CDR1 is SQVTM and CDR2 is ANQGSEA in the germline V gene. The CDR3 loop is CSVPSGQAGSPLHF. DNA for the CDR3: TGCAGCGTTCCATCGGGACAGGCGGGTTCACCCCTCCACTTT.

The chain employs TRBV11-3 and TRBJ2-1; D not certain. The CDR3 length is 13 residues. The germline V gene has CDR1 SGHNT and CDR2 YENEEA. The V gene lost 0 bases and the J gene lost 4 bases, with 4 bases spanning the gap. The CDR3 nucleotides read TGTGCCAGCAGCTTAGAAGCTTACAATGAGCAGTTCTTC. It encodes CASSLEAYNEQFF.

The rearrangement joins TRBV18 to TRBJ1-3; no firm D call. Trimming stripped 3 bases from V and 4 bases from J, with 7 bases between. Germline V gives CDR1 KGHSH, CDR2 LQKENI. CDR3 length: 13 residues. The CDR3 bases are TGTGCCAGCTCACCTTCGTCCGGAAACACCATATATTTT. It encodes CASSPSSGNTIYF.

The V and J genes are TRBV5-1 and TRBJ1-1, with TRBD1 matching 10 bases. The J segment lost 0 bases and the V segment lost 3 bases, leaving 2 bases of the junction unmatched. CDR3 length: 15 amino acids. Per germline, CDR1 SGHRS and CDR2 YFSETQ. For the CDR3, the DNA is TGCGCCAGCAGCTGGGGGACAGGGGTGAACACTGAAGCTTTCTTT. Protein product: CASSWGTGVNTEAFF.

The rearrangement joins TRBV4-1 to TRBJ1-6; D possibly corresponds to TRBD1 (6 bases). V was shortened by 1 base and J by 0 bases, with 10 bases between the two germline ends. The CDR3 length is 17 residues. CDR1 and CDR2 (germline): MGHRA, YSYEKL. CDR3 region: CASSQGGQISYNSPLHF. CDR3 DNA sequence: TGCGCCAGCAGCCAAGGAGGACAGATCTCCTATAATTCACCCCTCCACTTT.

V usage is TRBV23-1 and J usage is TRBJ1-6, with D tentatively TRBD1 (5 bases). TRBV23-1 is designated an ORF whose function remains uncertain. This CDR3 is 16 amino acids long. V was shortened by 0 bases and J by 8 bases, with 14 bases between the two germline ends. CDR3 in DNA: TGCGCCAGCAGTCAATCGTTGGCAGGGAGGGATTCACCCCTCCACTTT. This gives the protein CASSQSLAGRDSPLHF.